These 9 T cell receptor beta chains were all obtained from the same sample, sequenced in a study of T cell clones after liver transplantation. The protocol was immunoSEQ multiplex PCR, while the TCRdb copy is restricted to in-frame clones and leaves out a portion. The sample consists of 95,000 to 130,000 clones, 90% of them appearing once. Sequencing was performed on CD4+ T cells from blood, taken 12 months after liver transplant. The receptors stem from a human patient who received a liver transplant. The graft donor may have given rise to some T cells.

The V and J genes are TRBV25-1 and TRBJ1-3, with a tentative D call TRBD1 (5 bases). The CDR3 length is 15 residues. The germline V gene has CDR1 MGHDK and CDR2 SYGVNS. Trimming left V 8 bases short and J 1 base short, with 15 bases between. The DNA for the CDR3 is TGTGCCAGCTGTAATGATTGGGGGTCTGGAAACACCATATATTTT. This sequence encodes CASCNDWGSGNTIYF.

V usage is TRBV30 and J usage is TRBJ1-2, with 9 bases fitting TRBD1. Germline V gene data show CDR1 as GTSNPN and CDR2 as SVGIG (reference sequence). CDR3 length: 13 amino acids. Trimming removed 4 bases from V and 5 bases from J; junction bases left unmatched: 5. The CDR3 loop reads CAWTGQGFYGYTF. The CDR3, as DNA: TGTGCCTGGACGGGACAGGGTTTTTATGGCTACACCTTC.

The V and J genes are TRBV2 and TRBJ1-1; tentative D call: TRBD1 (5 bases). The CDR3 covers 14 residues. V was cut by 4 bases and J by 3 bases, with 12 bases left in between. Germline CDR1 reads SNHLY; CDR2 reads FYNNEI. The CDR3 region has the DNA TGTGCCAGCAGTGGGGCGGGGGTAGACACTGAAGCTTTCTTT. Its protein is CASSGAGVDTEAFF.

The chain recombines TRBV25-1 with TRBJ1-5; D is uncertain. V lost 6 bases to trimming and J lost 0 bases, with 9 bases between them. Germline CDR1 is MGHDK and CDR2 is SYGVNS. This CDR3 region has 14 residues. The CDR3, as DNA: TGTGCCAGCAGCTGGACTGATAGCAATCAGCCCCAGCATTTT. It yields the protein CASSWTDSNQPQHF.

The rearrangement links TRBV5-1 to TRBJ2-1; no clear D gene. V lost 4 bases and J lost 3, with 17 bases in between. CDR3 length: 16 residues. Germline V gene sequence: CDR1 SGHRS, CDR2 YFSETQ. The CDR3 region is CASSPQTDTDYNEQFF. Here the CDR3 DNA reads TGCGCCAGCAGCCCTCAGACTGATACCGACTACAATGAGCAGTTCTTC.

CDR3 amino acids: CASAPRGAGGNEQFF. Written as DNA, the CDR3 is TGCGCCAGCGCCCCAAGGGGGGCGGGGGGGAATGAGCAGTTCTTC. The rearrangement uses TRBV10-2 and TRBJ2-1, with 9 bases matching TRBD2. Germline loops: CDR1 WSHSY, CDR2 SAAADI. Trimming removed 8 bases from V and 7 bases from J; junction bases left unmatched: 12. The CDR3 consists of 15 residues.

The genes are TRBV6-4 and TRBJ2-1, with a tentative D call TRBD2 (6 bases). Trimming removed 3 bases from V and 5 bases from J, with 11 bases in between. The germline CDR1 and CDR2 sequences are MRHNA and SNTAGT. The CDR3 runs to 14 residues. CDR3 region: CASSETSRNNEQFF. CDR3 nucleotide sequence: TGTGCCAGCAGTGAAACTAGCAGAAACAATGAGCAGTTCTTC.

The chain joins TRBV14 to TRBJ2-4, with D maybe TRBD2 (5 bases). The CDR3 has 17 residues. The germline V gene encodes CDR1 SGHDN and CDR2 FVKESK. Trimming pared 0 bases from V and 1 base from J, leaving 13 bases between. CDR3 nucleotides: TGTGCCAGCAGCCAAGAAGGACTTCTATTTGCCAAAAACATTCAGTACTTC. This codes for CASSQEGLLFAKNIQYF.

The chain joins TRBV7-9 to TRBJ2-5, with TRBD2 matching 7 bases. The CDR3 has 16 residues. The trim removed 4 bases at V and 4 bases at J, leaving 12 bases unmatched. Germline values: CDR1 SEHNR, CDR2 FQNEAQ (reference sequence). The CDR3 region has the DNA TGTGCCAGCAGCTCATCCGCTTGGGGAGGGCGAGAGACCCAGTACTTC. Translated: CASSSSAWGGRETQYF. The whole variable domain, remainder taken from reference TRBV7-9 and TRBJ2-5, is DTGVSQNPRHKITKRGQNVTFRCDPISEHNRLYWYRQTLGQGPEFLTYFQNEAQLEKSRLLSDRFSAERPKGSFSTLEIQRTEQGDSAMYLCASSSSAWGGRETQYFGPGTRLLVL.